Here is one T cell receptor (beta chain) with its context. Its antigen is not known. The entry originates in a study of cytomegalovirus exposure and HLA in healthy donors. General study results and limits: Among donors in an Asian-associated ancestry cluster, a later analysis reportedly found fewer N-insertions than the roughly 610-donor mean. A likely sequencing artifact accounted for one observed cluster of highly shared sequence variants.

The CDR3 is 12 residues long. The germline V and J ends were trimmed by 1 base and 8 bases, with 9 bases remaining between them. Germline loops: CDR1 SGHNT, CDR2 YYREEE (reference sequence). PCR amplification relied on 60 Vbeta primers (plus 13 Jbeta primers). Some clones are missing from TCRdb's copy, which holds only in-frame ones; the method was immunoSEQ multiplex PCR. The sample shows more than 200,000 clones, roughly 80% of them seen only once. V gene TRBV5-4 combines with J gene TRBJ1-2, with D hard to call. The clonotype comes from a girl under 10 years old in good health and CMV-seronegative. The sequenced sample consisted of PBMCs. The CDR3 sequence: CASSLLTTGYTF. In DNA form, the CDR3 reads TGTGCCAGCAGCTTGTTAACTACAGGCTACACCTTC.